The T cell receptor beta chain described here comes from a study of T cell responses to AZD1222 COVID-19 vaccine. Trimming removed 4 bases at V and 3 bases at J, with 27 bases between. This CDR3 contains 19 residues. Germline-derived CDR1 and CDR2 are SNHLY and FYNNEI. Assay: immunoSEQ multiplex PCR; the TCRdb copy retains only in-frame clones and omits some. This sample has about 180,000 clones, with about 91% found just once. The chain recombines TRBV2 with TRBJ1-2, with D perhaps TRBD1 (6 bases). The sequencing used peripheral blood, collected 28 days after the second AZD1222 dose. The clonotype was recovered from an adult who received the AZD1222 COVID-19 vaccine. The CDR3 spells CASSGPGVHTGSDDYGYTF. The DNA of the CDR3 is TGTGCCAGCAGTGGGCCCGGGGTGCACACAGGGAGTGATGACTATGGCTACACCTTC.